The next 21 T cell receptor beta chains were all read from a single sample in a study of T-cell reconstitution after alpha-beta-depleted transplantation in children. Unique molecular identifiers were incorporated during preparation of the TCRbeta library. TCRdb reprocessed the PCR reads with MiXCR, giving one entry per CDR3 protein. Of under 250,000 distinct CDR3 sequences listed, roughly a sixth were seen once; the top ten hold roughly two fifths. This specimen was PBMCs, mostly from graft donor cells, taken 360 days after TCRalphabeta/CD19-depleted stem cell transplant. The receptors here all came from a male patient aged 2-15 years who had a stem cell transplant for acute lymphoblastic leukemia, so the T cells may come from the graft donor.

The CDR3 reads CASSLEVGPEELFF. As DNA, the CDR3 is TGTGCCAGCAGCTTGGAGGTTGGCCCGGAGGAGCTGTTTTTT. This chain links TRBV5-6 with TRBJ2-2, with D uncertain. The CDR3 has 14 amino acids. V lost 0 bases to trimming and J lost 10 bases, with 13 bases between them. Per the germline V gene, CDR1 is SGHDT and CDR2 is YYEEEE.

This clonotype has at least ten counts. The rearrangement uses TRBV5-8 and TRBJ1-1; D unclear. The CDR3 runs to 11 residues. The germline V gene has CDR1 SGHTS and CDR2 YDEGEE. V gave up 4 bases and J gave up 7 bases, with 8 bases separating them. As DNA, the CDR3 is TGTGCCAGCAGCCTCGAGATTGAAGCTTTCTTT. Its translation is CASSLEIEAFF.

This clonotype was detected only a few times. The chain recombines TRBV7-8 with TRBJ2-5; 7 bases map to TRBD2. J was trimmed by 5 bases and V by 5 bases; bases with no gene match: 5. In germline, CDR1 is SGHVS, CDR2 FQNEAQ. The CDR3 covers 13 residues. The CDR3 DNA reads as TGTGCCAGCAGCCGGGGACTAATGGAGACCCAGTACTTC. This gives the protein CASSRGLMETQYF. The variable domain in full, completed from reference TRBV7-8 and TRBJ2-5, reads GAGVSQSPRYKVAKRGQDVALRCDPISGHVSLFWYQQALGQGPEFLTYFQNEAQLDKSGLPSDRFFAERPEGSVSTLKIQRTQQEDSAVYLCASSRGLMETQYFGPGTRLLVL.

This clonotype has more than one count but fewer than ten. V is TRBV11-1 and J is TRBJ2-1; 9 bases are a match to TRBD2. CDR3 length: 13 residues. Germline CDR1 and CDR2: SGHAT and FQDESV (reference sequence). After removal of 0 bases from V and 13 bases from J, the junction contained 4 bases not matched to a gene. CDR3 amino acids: CASSLAAGGPQFF. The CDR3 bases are TGTGCCAGCAGCTTAGCGGCGGGGGGGCCACAGTTCTTC. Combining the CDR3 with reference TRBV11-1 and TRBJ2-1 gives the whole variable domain EAEVAQSPRYKITEKSQAVAFWCDPISGHATLYWYRQILGQGPELLVQFQDESVVDDSQLPKDRFSAERLKGVDSTLKIQPAELGDSAMYLCASSLAAGGPQFFGPGTRLTVL.

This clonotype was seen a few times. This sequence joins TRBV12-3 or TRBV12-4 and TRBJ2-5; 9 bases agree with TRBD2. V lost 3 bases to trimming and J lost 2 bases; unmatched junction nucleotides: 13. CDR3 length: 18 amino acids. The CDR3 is CASSFPRLLAGAQETQYF. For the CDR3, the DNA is TGTGCCAGCAGTTTCCCCCGCCTACTAGCGGGTGCACAAGAGACCCAGTACTTC.

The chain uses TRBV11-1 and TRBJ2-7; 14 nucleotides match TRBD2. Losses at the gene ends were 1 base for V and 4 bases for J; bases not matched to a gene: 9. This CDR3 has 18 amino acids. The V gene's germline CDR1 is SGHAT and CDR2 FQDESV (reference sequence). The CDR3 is CASSLEGLAGGEGYEQYF. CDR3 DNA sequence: TGTGCCAGCAGCTTAGAAGGACTAGCGGGGGGTGAGGGGTACGAGCAGTACTTC. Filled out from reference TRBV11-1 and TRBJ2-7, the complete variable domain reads EAEVAQSPRYKITEKSQAVAFWCDPISGHATLYWYRQILGQGPELLVQFQDESVVDDSQLPKDRFSAERLKGVDSTLKIQPAELGDSAMYLCASSLEGLAGGEGYEQYFGPGTRLTVT.

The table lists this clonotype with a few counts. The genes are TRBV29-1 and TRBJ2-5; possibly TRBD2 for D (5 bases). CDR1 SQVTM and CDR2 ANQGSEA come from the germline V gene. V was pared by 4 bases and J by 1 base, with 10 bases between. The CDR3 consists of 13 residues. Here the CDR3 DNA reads TGCAGCGTTGTACTGCTAGCCCAAGAGACCCAGTACTTC. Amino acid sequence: CSVVLLAQETQYF.

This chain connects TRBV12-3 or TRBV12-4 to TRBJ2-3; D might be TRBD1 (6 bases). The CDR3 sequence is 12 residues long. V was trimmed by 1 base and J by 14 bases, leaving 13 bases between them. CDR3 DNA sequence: TGTGCCAGCAGTTTAGGGGCCCAGGGGCCGTATTTT. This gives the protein CASSLGAQGPYF.

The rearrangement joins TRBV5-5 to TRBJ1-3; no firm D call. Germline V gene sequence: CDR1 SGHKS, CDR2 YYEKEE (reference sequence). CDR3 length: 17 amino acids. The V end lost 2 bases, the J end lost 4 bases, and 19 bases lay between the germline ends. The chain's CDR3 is CASSFQTRTRPGNTIYF. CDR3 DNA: TGTGCCAGCAGCTTCCAAACCCGGACCCGCCCGGGAAACACCATATATTTT. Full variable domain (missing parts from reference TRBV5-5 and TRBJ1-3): DAGVTQSPTHLIKTRGQQVTLRCSPISGHKSVSWYQQVLGQGPQFIFQYYEKEERGRGNFPDRFSARQFPNYSSELNVNALLLGDSALYLCASSFQTRTRPGNTIYFGEGSWLTVV.

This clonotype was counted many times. Here the CDR3 DNA reads TGTGCCAGCTTCGAAACCCAAGAGACCCAGTACTTC. This gives the protein CASFETQETQYF. The chain employs TRBV6-2 or TRBV6-3 and TRBJ2-5, with no clear D. The CDR3 runs 12 residues. CDR1 is MNHEY, CDR2 SVGEGT, per germline. Trimming pared 8 bases from V and 1 base from J, leaving 8 bases between.

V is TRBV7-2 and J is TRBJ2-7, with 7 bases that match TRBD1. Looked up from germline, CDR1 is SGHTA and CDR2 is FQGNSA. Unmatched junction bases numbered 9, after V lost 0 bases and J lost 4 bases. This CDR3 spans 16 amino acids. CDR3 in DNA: TGTGCCAGCAGCTTAGCGGTAGGGGGCCCTCGTTACGAGCAGTACTTC. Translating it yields CASSLAVGGPRYEQYF.

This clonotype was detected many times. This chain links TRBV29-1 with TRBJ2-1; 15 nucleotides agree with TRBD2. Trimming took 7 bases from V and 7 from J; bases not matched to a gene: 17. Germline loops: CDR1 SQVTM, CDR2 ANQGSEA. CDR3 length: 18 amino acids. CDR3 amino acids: CSARTSGRAGPSWNEQFF. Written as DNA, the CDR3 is TGCAGCGCTCGGACTAGCGGGAGGGCCGGTCCCTCTTGGAATGAGCAGTTCTTC.

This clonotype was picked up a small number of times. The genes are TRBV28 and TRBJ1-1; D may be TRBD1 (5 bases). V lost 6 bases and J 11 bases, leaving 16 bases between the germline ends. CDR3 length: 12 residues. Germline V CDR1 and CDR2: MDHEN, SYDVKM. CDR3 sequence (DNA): TGTGCCAGCAGCAGAACGCCAGGGATGGCTTTCTTT. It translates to CASSRTPGMAFF.

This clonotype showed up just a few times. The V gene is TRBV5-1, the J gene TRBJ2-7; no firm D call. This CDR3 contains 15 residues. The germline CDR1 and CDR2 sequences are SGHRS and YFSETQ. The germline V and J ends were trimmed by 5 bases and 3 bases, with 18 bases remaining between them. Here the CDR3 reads CASRPTAQTFYEQYF. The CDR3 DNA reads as TGCGCCAGCAGGCCCACAGCCCAAACATTCTACGAGCAGTACTTC.

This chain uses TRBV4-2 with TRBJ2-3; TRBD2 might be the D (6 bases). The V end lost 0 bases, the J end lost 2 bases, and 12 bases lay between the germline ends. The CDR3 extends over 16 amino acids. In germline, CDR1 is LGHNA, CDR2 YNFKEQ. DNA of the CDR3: TGTGCCAGCAGCCAAGATCTGCGGGGAGACACAGATACGCAGTATTTT. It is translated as CASSQDLRGDTDTQYF.

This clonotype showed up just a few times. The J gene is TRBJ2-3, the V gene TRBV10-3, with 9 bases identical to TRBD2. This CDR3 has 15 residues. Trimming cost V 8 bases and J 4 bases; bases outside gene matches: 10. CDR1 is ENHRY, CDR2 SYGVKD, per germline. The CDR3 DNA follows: TGTGCCATCTCCCGGCTAGCGGGGACCGCAGATACGCAGTATTTT. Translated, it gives CAISRLAGTADTQYF.

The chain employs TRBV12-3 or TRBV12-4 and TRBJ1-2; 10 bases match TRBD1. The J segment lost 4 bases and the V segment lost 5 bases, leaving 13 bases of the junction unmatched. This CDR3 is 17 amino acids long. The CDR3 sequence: CASSPGTGVGQSYGYTF. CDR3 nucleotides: TGTGCCAGCAGTCCCGGGACAGGGGTTGGGCAGAGCTATGGCTACACCTTC.

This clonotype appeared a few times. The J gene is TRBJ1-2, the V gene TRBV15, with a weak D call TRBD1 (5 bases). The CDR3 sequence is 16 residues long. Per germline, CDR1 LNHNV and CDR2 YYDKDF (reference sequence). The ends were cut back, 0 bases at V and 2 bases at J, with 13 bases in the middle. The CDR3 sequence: CATSRDPGRENYGYTF. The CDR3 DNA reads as TGTGCCACCAGCAGAGATCCTGGCAGGGAAAACTATGGCTACACCTTC.

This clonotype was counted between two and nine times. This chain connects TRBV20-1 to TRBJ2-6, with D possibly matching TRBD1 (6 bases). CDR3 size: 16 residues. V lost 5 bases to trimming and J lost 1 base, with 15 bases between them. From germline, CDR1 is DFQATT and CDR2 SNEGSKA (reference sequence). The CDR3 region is CSASKPGTSGANVLTF. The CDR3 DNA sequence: TGCAGTGCTTCCAAGCCAGGGACATCTGGGGCCAACGTCCTGACTTTC.

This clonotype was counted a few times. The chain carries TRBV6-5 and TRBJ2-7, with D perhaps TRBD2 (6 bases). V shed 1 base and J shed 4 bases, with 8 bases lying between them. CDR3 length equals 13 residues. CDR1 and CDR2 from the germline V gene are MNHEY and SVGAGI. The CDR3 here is CASSYLGGYEQYF. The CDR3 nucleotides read TGTGCCAGCAGTTACTTGGGGGGATACGAGCAGTACTTC.

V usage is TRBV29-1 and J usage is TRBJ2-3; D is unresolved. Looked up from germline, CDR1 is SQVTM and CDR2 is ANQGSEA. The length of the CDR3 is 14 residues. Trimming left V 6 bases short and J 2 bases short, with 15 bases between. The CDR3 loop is CSVHPPGFTDTQYF. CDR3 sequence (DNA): TGCAGCGTCCATCCTCCGGGTTTCACAGATACGCAGTATTTT.